This T cell receptor (beta chain) was recovered during a study of blood T cell repertoires in COVID-19. Across the study: Specimens from acute and convalescent COVID-19 originated in the United States, Italy and Spain. Sources were T cells, B-cell-depleted T cells, or PBMCs; the material itself was cDNA or gDNA.

Under the authors' procedure: Nucleated cell counts were estimated from reference gene primer amplification. The repertoire was sequenced with immunoSEQ multiplex PCR; TCRdb's copy has only in-frame clones and lacks some. V and J calls and clone size are copied from that table; D and trimming were computed from the DNA. This sample has approximately 150,000 clones, with around 82% found just once. The ends lost 9 bases at V and 6 bases at J; junction bases unmatched: 11. CDR3 length equals 14 residues. From germline, CDR1 is SNHLY and CDR2 FYNNEI. The source material was peripheral blood. This TCR was recovered from a woman aged 80 or over with acute or convalescent COVID-19. The V gene is TRBV2, the J gene TRBJ2-1, with TRBD1 matching over 7 bases. For the CDR3, the DNA is TGTGCCAGGGGACAGCCCAAGAAGGGCAATGAGCAGTTCTTC. This translates into CARGQPKKGNEQFF.